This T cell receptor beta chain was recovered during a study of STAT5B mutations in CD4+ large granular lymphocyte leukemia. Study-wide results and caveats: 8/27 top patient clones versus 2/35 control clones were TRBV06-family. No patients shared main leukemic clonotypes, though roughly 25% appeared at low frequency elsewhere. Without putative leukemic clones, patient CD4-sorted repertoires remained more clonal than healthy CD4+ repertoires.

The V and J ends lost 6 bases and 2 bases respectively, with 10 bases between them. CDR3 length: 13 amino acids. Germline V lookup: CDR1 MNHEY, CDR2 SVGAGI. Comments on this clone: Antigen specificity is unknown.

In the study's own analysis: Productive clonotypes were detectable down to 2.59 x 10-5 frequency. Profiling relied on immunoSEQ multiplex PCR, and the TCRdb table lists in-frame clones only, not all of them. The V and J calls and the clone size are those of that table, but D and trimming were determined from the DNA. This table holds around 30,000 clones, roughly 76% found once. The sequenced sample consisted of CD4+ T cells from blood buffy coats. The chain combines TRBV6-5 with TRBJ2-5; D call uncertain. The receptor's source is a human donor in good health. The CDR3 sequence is CASRVPGQETQYF. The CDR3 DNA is TGTGCCAGCAGAGTTCCAGGTCAAGAGACCCAGTACTTC.